Listed here is a single T cell receptor (beta chain). Its antigen specificity is not known. It has no much larger one-base neighbor in the sample; base qualities were not kept. The sequencer was an Illumina HiSeq 1500. TCRdb reanalyzed the raw reads on its own, using fastp at Q25 for trimming and MiXCR for clone calling, and kept in-frame beta chains. A single entry per CDR3 protein holds the most common genes and DNA from its merged rows. In this sample the table shows 230,000 or so distinct CDR3 sequences, 30% to 45% of which occur a single time. The biggest ten clones account for about 60% of the sample. The sample originates from a study of T cell repertoires in cytomegalovirus infection (dated by TCRdb to the late 2010s). Concerning the study at large: Peptide stimulations targeted recently identified HLA-C-restricted CMV epitopes, whose presentation resists viral immunomodulation, together with well-studied HLA-B-restricted epitopes. Because public TCR beta signatures pointed to carriage of CMV infection together with the matching HLA type, the HLA type of each donor mattered for the analysis.

The investigation overall reported the following: In the ex vivo response, HLA-C-restricted CMV-specific TCR beta clonotypes were dominant, and in two of eight donors the single most frequent clonotype came from this HLA-C-restricted group. Carriers of CMV infection plus the relevant HLA type were discriminated by the cumulative frequency of public TCR beta family members in the study cohort and in an independent roughly 400-donor cohort.

The treatment or condition label, read with the paper, signifies: in vitro stimulation with specific CMV peptide epitopes to enrich CMV-specific T cells. The cysteine opens and the phenylalanine closes a CDR3 of 15 amino acids. This entry keeps only the CDR3 DNA: 45 bases, framed from base 1. V loses 5 bases at its end and J loses 8 bases; junction bases beyond the gene matches: 9. From the germline V gene (reference sequence), CDR1 is LNHDA and CDR2 is SQIVND. The chain is encoded by TRBV19 joined to TRBJ2-1; 10 bases in between match TRBD1. The origin of this receptor is a human donor in good health (CMV status not recorded). Some clones in this sample may be carry-over from other donors' samples. The specimen was CD8+ T cells from cultured PBMCs, collected from culture after CMV antigen stimulation. The nucleotide sequence reads as follows: TGTGCCAGTAGTGTTGACAGGGGGCTCAGGGATGAGCAGTTCTTC. This codes for CASSVDRGLRDEQFF.